One sample yielded the 17 T cell receptor beta chains listed below, sequenced in a study of T cells expressing NK-cell markers. Each CDR3 protein gets one entry in TCRdb, which reprocessed the 5' RACE reads and gives no DNA. The table gives fewer than 550,000 distinct CDR3 sequences; the top ten clones make up roughly 1.4% of it. The sequencing sample was made of blood T cells: a sorted CD56 or NKG2C T cell subset, CD4+ or CD8+ T cells, or bulk PBMC T cells (not recorded which). The receptors come from a woman in her 50s in good health.

J is TRBJ1-1 and V is TRBV5-1. Per the germline V gene, CDR1 is SGHRS and CDR2 is YFSETQ. CDR3 length: 13 amino acids. CDR3 loop: CASSHGETAEAFF.

V usage is TRBV19 and J usage is TRBJ1-6; TCRdb's D call, TRBD1, is unchecked because there is no DNA. CDR1 and CDR2 (germline): LNHDA, SQIVND (reference sequence). This CDR3 is 14 amino acids long. The CDR3 loop is CASKKAGLNSPLHF.

CDR3 in amino acids: CASSHWREGGNEQFF. This chain joins TRBV3-1 and TRBJ2-1; TCRdb's D gene call, TRBD2, goes unchecked for lack of DNA. The CDR3 sequence is 15 residues long. Germline lookup yields CDR1 LGHDT and CDR2 YNNKEL (reference sequence).

The chain is built from TRBV12-3 or TRBV12-4 and TRBJ2-3; checking the TCRdb D call of TRBD2 is not possible without DNA. The CDR3 is 16 residues long. The CDR3 is CASRRTGTRLPDTQYF.

This chain uses TRBV12-3 or TRBV12-4 with TRBJ2-7; as DNA is missing, the TRBD1 call by TCRdb cannot be tested. This CDR3 contains 15 residues. CDR3 residues: CASSLVRGQGTEQYF.

V gene TRBV15 combines with J gene TRBJ2-5; TCRdb's D call, TRBD2, is unchecked because there is no DNA. Germline V gene sequence: CDR1 LNHNV, CDR2 YYDKDF (reference sequence). The CDR3 sequence is 13 residues long. CDR3: CATSYGLQETQYF.

The V call is TRBV28, the J call TRBJ2-2; with no DNA, the TCRdb D assignment of TRBD2 cannot be verified. The CDR3 is 18 amino acids. Germline values: CDR1 MDHEN, CDR2 SYDVKM. The CDR3 reads CASSSPRSRVFDTGELFF.

J is TRBJ2-2 and V is TRBV5-1; absent DNA, TCRdb's TRBD1 call cannot be checked. The germline CDR1 and CDR2 sequences are SGHRS and YFSETQ. This CDR3 is 17 amino acids long. The CDR3 here is CASSRQSDRVNTGELFF.

The CDR3: CASSLRSGQGLREQYF. This chain uses TRBV27 with TRBJ2-7; the TCRdb D gene call, TRBD2, has no DNA to confirm it. CDR1 is MNHEY, CDR2 SMNVEV, per germline (reference sequence). This CDR3 has 16 amino acids.

The chain combines TRBV12-3 or TRBV12-4 with TRBJ2-3. This CDR3 is 12 amino acids long. The CDR3 sequence: CASSRDYDTQYF.

The chain links TRBV20-1 to TRBJ2-1. The CDR3 runs 17 residues. Germline assignment: CDR1 DFQATT and CDR2 SNEGSKA (reference sequence). CDR3 amino acids: CSARDRIARSSYNEQFF.

The rearrangement joins TRBV24-1 to TRBJ2-1. Per germline, CDR1 KGHDR and CDR2 SFDVKD. This CDR3 has 15 amino acids. The CDR3 protein is CATSDRTHSYNEQFF.

The chain couples TRBV3-1 to TRBJ2-4; the D gene TCRdb calls, TRBD1, cannot be checked with no DNA. CDR3 length: 15 amino acids. Germline V gene sequence: CDR1 LGHDT, CDR2 YNNKEL (reference sequence). The CDR3 here is CASSPLTGRLNIQYF.

This chain joins TRBV7-9 and TRBJ2-2; without DNA, the TCRdb call of TRBD1 cannot be checked. Germline V gene data show CDR1 as SEHNR and CDR2 as FQNEAQ (reference sequence). The CDR3 covers 18 residues. CDR3 loop: CASSLAYRTGKRSGELFF.

The CDR3 sequence is CASSPEGGTWADTQYF. The chain has TRBV12-3 or TRBV12-4 and TRBJ2-3; lacking DNA, the TRBD1 call made by TCRdb goes unchecked. The length of the CDR3 is 16 residues.

This chain joins TRBV20-1 and TRBJ1-4; TCRdb's assignment of TRBD1 cannot be checked, as there is no DNA. CDR3 length: 15 residues. Per the germline V gene, CDR1 is DFQATT and CDR2 is SNEGSKA (reference sequence). The CDR3 is CSARSAGATNEKLFF.

The J gene is TRBJ2-5, the V gene TRBV19; without DNA, the TCRdb call of TRBD2 cannot be checked. Germline V gene lookup returns CDR1 LNHDA and CDR2 SQIVND (reference sequence). The CDR3 is made up of 14 amino acids. The chain's CDR3 is CASNPGLLGETQYF.